This TCR beta chain was captured in a study of cytomegalovirus exposure and HLA in healthy donors. The wider study: The Caucasian-associated ancestry cluster held roughly 80% of more than 350 genotyped donors.

The study ran its PCR with 60 Vbeta and 13 Jbeta primers. Repertoires were generated with immunoSEQ multiplex PCR, while TCRdb's copy carries only in-frame clones and drops some. The sample shows under 200,000 clones, 84% of them seen only once. Study-level results: The HLA-A and HLA-B alleles of most subjects were reportedly predicted accurately from TCR beta sequences. Productive status was seen about 87% or about 30% of the time for most TCR beta V segments in an earlier analysis.

The CDR3 runs 13 residues. The V segment lost 5 bases and the J segment 4 bases; nucleotides outside the gene matches: 5. The V gene's germline CDR1 is MDHEN and CDR2 SYDVKM. In the case of this clone: The antigen is unknown.

V usage is TRBV28 and J usage is TRBJ2-7; 7 bases agree with TRBD1. Sequencing was performed on PBMCs. This sequence was found in a boy younger than 10 in good health and CMV-seronegative. The CDR3 loop is CASSMLTGYEQYF. CDR3 sequence (DNA): TGTGCCAGCAGTATGTTGACAGGGTACGAGCAGTACTTC.